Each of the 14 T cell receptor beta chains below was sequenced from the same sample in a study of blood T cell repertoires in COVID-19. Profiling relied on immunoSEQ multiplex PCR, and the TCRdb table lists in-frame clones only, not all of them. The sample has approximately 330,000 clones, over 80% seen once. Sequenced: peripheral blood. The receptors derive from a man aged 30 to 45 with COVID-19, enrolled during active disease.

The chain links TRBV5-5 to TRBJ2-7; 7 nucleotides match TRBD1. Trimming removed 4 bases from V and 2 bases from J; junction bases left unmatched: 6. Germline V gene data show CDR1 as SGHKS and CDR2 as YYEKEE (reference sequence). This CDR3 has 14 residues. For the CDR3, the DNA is TGTGCCAGCAGCGCACGGACAGGACCCTACGAGCAGTACTTC. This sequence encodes CASSARTGPYEQYF.

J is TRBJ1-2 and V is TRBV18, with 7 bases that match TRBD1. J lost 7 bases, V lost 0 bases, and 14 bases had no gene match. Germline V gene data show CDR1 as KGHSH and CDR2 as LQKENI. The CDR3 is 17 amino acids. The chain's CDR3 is CASSPPERQGLGGGYTF. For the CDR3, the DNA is TGTGCCAGCTCACCACCCGAGAGACAGGGACTCGGGGGTGGCTACACCTTC.

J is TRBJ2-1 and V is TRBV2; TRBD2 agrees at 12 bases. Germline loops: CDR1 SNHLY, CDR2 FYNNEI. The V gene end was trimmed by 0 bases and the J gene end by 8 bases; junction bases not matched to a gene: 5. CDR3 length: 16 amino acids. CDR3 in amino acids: CASSEAPTSGGYEQFF. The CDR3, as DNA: TGTGCCAGCAGTGAAGCGCCCACTAGCGGGGGGTATGAGCAGTTCTTC.

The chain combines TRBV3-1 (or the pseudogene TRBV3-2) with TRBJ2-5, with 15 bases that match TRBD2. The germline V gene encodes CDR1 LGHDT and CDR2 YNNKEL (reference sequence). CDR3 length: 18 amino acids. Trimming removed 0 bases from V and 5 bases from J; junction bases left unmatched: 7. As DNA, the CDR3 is TGTGCCAGCAGCCAAGAATGGACTAGCGGGGGGGCCTGTGAGACCCAGTACTTC. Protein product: CASSQEWTSGGACETQYF.

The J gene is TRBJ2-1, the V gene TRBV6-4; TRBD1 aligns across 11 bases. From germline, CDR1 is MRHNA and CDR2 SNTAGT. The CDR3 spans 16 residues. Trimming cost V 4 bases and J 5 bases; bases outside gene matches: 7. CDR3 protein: CASSVSPGQGDNEQFF. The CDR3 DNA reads TGTGCCAGCAGTGTCTCACCGGGACAGGGGGACAATGAGCAGTTCTTC.

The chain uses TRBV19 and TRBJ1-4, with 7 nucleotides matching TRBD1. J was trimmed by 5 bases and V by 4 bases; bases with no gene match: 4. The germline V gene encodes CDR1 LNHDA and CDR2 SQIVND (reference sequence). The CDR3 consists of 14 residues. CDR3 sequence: CASSRGQLNEKLFF. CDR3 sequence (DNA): TGTGCCAGTAGTAGGGGACAGTTGAATGAAAAACTGTTTTTT. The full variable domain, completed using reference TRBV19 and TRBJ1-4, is DGGITQSPKYLFRKEGQNVTLSCEQNLNHDAMYWYRQDPGQGLRLIYYSQIVNDFQKGDIAEGYSVSREKKESFPLTVTSAQKNPTAFYLCASSRGQLNEKLFFGSGTQLSVL.

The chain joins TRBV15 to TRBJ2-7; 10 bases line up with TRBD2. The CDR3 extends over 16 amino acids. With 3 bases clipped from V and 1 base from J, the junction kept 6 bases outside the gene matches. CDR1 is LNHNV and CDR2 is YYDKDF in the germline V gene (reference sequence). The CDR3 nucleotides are TGTGCCACCAGCAGTACAAGGACTAGCGGTTCCTACGAGCAGTACTTC. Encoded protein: CATSSTRTSGSYEQYF. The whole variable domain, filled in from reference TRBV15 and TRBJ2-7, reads DAMVIQNPRYQVTQFGKPVTLSCSQTLNHNVMYWYQQKSSQAPKLLFHYYDKDFNNEADTPDNFQSRRPNTSFCFLDIRSPGLGDTAMYLCATSSTRTSGSYEQYFGPGTRLTVT.

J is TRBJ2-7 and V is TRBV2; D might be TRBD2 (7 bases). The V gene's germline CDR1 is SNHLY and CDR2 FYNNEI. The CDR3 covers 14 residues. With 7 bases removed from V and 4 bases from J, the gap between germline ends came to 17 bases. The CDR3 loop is CASILGRGDYEQYF. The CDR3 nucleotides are TGTGCCAGCATCCTAGGGAGGGGGGATTACGAGCAGTACTTC.

The CDR3 nucleotides read TGCGCCAGCAGCTTGGAGGCCCATTGGGCAGAGACCCAGTACTTC. It yields the protein CASSLEAHWAETQYF. The V call is TRBV5-1, the J call TRBJ2-5; D is undetermined. CDR1 and CDR2 (germline): SGHRS, YFSETQ. V gave up 0 bases and J gave up 4 bases, with 13 bases separating them. This CDR3 is 15 amino acids long.

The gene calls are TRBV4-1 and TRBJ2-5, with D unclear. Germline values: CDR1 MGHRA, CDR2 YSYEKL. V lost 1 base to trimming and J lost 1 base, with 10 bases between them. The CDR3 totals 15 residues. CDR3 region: CASSQGASSQETQYF. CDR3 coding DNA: TGCGCCAGCAGCCAAGGGGCCTCCTCCCAAGAGACCCAGTACTTC.

CDR3 amino acids: CASSQNGVANYGYTF. The DNA of the CDR3 is TGTGCCAGCAGCCAAAACGGGGTCGCCAACTATGGCTACACCTTC. The genes are TRBV3-1 (or the pseudogene TRBV3-2) and TRBJ1-2; D not certain. The CDR3 is 15 residues long. Germline values: CDR1 LGHDT, CDR2 YNNKEL (reference sequence). V gave up 2 bases and J gave up 2 bases, with 12 bases separating them.

The CDR3 region has the DNA TGTGCCAGCAGCTTAGTCCGGCTCGTGGGAGTAGGTGGGGAGCTGTTTTTT. Its translation is CASSLVRLVGVGGELFF. This chain links TRBV11-2 with TRBJ2-2; a possible D gene is TRBD2 (5 bases). The CDR3 consists of 17 residues. From germline, CDR1 is SGHAT and CDR2 FQNNGV. Trimming shortened V by 1 base and J by 8 bases, and 20 bases separated the two germline ends.

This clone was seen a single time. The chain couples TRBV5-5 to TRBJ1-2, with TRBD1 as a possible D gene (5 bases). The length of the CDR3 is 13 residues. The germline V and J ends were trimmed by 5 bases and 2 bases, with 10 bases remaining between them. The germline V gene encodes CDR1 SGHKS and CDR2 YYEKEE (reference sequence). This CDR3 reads CASSPTANYGYTF. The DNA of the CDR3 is TGTGCCAGCAGTCCGACAGCCAACTATGGCTACACCTTC.

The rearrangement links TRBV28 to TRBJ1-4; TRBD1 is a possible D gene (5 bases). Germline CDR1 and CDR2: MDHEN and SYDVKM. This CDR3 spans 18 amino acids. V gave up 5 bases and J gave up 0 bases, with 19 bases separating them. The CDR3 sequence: CASSQLGRREPTNEKLFF. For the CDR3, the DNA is TGTGCCAGCAGTCAACTGGGACGGAGGGAGCCAACTAATGAAAAACTGTTTTTT.